This TCR beta chain was sequenced for a study of technical replicates of blood from a handful of donors. Generated by immunoSEQ multiplex PCR, the TCRdb table keeps only in-frame clones and is missing some. The data show about 70,000 clones, approximately 97% seen once. Per germline, CDR1 MDHEN and CDR2 SYDVKM. The length of the CDR3 is 15 residues. V shed 6 bases, J shed 2 bases, and the junction held 9 bases outside the gene matches. Input material: T cells isolated from PBMCs. The receptor was isolated from a human donor in good health. The V gene is TRBV28, the J gene TRBJ2-7; TRBD1 matches 8 bases. The CDR3 DNA sequence: TGTGCCAGCAGCAGACAGGGGAAGAGGACCTACGAGCAGTACTTC. Translation: CASSRQGKRTYEQYF.